This TCR beta chain stems from a study of Ad26.COV2.S vaccination and SARS-CoV-2 variants. On the study more broadly: As a participant in COV1001, the donor was in the Ad26.COV2.S trial arm.

This CDR3 spans 15 amino acids. V was shortened by 1 base and J by 4 bases, with 13 bases between the two germline ends. In germline, CDR1 is SGHTA, CDR2 FQGNSA. Treatment: some 20 received Ad26.COV2.S at low or high dose, single or two shots; a few received placebo; per-sample allocation not given. Collection of samples fell on day 63 after the first vaccine or placebo injection. Comments on this clone: The antigen is unknown.

Study-level findings and limits: Total responses of T cells may have been underestimated by the analyses of TCR breadth and depth.

TCRdb's table, derived via immunoSEQ multiplex PCR, lists solely in-frame clones and lacks some. Altogether about 350,000 clones are present, roughly 84% being singletons, with the ten largest covering around 3.6%. This chain connects TRBV7-2 to TRBJ1-2; unclear D gene. The receptor's source is a person between 18 and 65 years old who received the Ad26.COV2.S COVID-19 vaccine or a placebo. The material sequenced was peripheral blood, taken in a trial of Ad26.COV2.S vaccine versus placebo. CDR3 in amino acids: CASSLEGRYAYGYTF. The CDR3 coding sequence is TGTGCCAGCAGCTTAGAAGGACGGTACGCCTATGGCTACACCTTC. Drawing the rest from reference TRBV7-2 and TRBJ1-2, the complete variable domain is GAGVSQSPSNKVTEKGKDVELRCDPISGHTALYWYRQSLGQGLEFLIYFQGNSAPDKSGLPSDRFSAERTGGSVSTLTIQRTQQEDSAVYLCASSLEGRYAYGYTFGSGTRLTVV.